Listed below are T cell receptor beta chains from one sample, sequenced in a study of Tregs in tolerant kidney transplant recipients. Profiling relied on immunoSEQ multiplex PCR, and the TCRdb table lists in-frame clones only, not all of them. This sample has about 83,000 clones; less than 98% occur once, and the top ten carry 0.55% to 0.6%. The specimen was CD4+ T cells from blood, collected before the transplant. Receptors originate from a human donor who received a combined kidney and bone marrow transplant. Both conserved end residues are part of each CDR3. D genes are given only for firm matches. The size entry is marked missing in some rows and otherwise reads once, few, many or a size class.

V gene: TRBV30
clone size: .
J gene: TRBJ1-1
D gene: .
CDR3 DNA: TGTGCCTGGAGCGTTCTAATGAACACTGAAGCTTTCTTT
CDR3 protein: CAWSVLMNTEAFF

V gene: TRBV2
clone size: .
J gene: TRBJ1-4
D gene: .
CDR3 DNA: TGTGCCAGCAGTGTTACACGGGAGAATGAAAAACTGTTTTTT
CDR3 protein: CASSVTRENEKLFF

V gene: TRBV11-2
clone size: .
J gene: TRBJ2-2
D gene: .
CDR3 DNA: TGTGCCAGCAGCTTCCTAGGAGGAGGGATCACCGGGGAGCTGTTTTTT
CDR3 protein: CASSFLGGGITGELFF

V gene: TRBV5-4
clone size: .
J gene: TRBJ2-3
D gene: TRBD2
CDR3 DNA: TGTGCCAGCAGCCGACAGACTAGCGGGGGGACCACAGATACGCAGTATTTT
CDR3 protein: CASSRQTSGGTTDTQYF

V gene: TRBV10-3
clone size: once
J gene: TRBJ2-5
D gene: TRBD2
CDR3 DNA: TGTGCCTCAGGGACTAGCGGGAGTCAGACCCAGTACTTC
CDR3 protein: CASGTSGSQTQYF

V gene: TRBV19
clone size: .
J gene: TRBJ2-2
D gene: .
CDR3 DNA: TGTGCCAGTAGACCCGACAGGACAAACACCGGGGAGCTGTTTTTT
CDR3 protein: CASRPDRTNTGELFF

V gene: TRBV11-2
clone size: few
J gene: TRBJ1-3
D gene: .
CDR3 DNA: TGTGCCAGCAGCTTAGAACAGCCACGCTCTGGAAACACCATATATTTT
CDR3 protein: CASSLEQPRSGNTIYF

V gene: TRBV28
clone size: .
J gene: TRBJ1-5
D gene: .
CDR3 DNA: TGTGCCAGCAGTTCAGGAGGGAACAGCAATCAGCCCCAGCATTTT
CDR3 protein: CASSSGGNSNQPQHF

V gene: TRBV5-1
clone size: .
J gene: TRBJ1-5
D gene: TRBD1
CDR3 DNA: TGCGCCAGCAGCTTGGGGACAGGGAGTTTGGAGCCCCAGCATTTT
CDR3 protein: CASSLGTGSLEPQHF

V gene: TRBV18
clone size: .
J gene: TRBJ1-1
D gene: TRBD1
CDR3 DNA: TGTGCCAGCTCACCAACAGGGGGGTTGACTGAAGCTTTCTTT
CDR3 protein: CASSPTGGLTEAFF

V gene: TRBV6-5
clone size: .
J gene: TRBJ1-2
D gene: .
CDR3 DNA: TGTGCCAGCAGGAACAGCAGGCAAGCTAACTATGGCTACACCTTC
CDR3 protein: CASRNSRQANYGYTF

V gene: TRBV5-1
clone size: .
J gene: TRBJ2-7
D gene: .
CDR3 DNA: TGCGCCAGCAGCCCTTCGCTAGACGAGCAGTACTTC
CDR3 protein: CASSPSLDEQYF

V gene: TRBV7-2
clone size: .
J gene: TRBJ2-3
D gene: TRBD2
CDR3 DNA: TGTGCCAGCAGCTTTTTAGCGGGGGGGAGCGATACGCAGTATTTT
CDR3 protein: CASSFLAGGSDTQYF

V gene: TRBV7-2
clone size: .
J gene: TRBJ2-2
D gene: TRBD2
CDR3 DNA: TGTGCCAGCAGGGTTCGTACGGGGGGGCCGTCCGGGGAGCTGTTTTTT
CDR3 protein: CASRVRTGGPSGELFF

V gene: TRBV7-9
clone size: .
J gene: TRBJ1-1
D gene: .
CDR3 DNA: TGTGCCAGCAGCCTTACAGGGACGGACACTGAAGCTTTCTTT
CDR3 protein: CASSLTGTDTEAFF

V gene: TRBV11-3
clone size: .
J gene: TRBJ2-2
D gene: .
CDR3 DNA: TGTGCCAGCAGCTTGGAGGTTACCGGGGAGCTGTTTTTT
CDR3 protein: CASSLEVTGELFF

V gene: TRBV2
clone size: .
J gene: TRBJ1-5
D gene: TRBD1
CDR3 DNA: TGTGCCAGCCGGGACAGGGAGAATCAGCCCCAGCATTTT
CDR3 protein: CASRDRENQPQHF

V gene: TRBV11-2
clone size: once
J gene: TRBJ2-7
D gene: .
CDR3 DNA: TGTGCCAGCAGCTTAGCGGTGGGGGGCTCCTACGAGCAGTACTTC
CDR3 protein: CASSLAVGGSYEQYF

V gene: TRBV6-5
clone size: .
J gene: TRBJ2-6
D gene: .
CDR3 DNA: TGTGCCAGCAGGAGGGGGTCTGGGGCCAACGTCCTGACTTTC
CDR3 protein: CASRRGSGANVLTF

V gene: TRBV2
clone size: .
J gene: TRBJ1-6
D gene: .
CDR3 DNA: TGTGCCAGCAGAGGAAGGGGTTCATATTCACCCCTCCACTTT
CDR3 protein: CASRGRGSYSPLHF

V gene: TRBV19
clone size: few
J gene: TRBJ1-1
D gene: .
CDR3 DNA: TGTGCCAGTAGTACTCTGGCGGGGATCGAAGCTTTCTTT
CDR3 protein: CASSTLAGIEAFF

V gene: TRBV10-3
clone size: .
J gene: TRBJ2-5
D gene: TRBD2
CDR3 DNA: TGTGCCATCAGTGTATGGCCTAGCGGTCAAGAGACCCAGTACTTC
CDR3 protein: CAISVWPSGQETQYF

V gene: TRBV2
clone size: once
J gene: TRBJ2-3
D gene: TRBD1
CDR3 DNA: TGTGCCAGCAGTGATAAGCGACAGGGGGCTACAGATACGCAGTATTTT
CDR3 protein: CASSDKRQGATDTQYF

V gene: TRBV19
clone size: .
J gene: TRBJ1-2
D gene: TRBD1
CDR3 DNA: TGTGCCAGTAGTATCGGGACAGGGGGCCGAAGAAACTATGGCTACACCTTC
CDR3 protein: CASSIGTGGRRNYGYTF

V gene: TRBV29-1
clone size: .
J gene: TRBJ2-5
D gene: .
CDR3 DNA: TGCAGCGTTGCGGCGGTTCGAGAGACCCAGTACTTC
CDR3 protein: CSVAAVRETQYF

V gene: TRBV7-3
clone size: once
J gene: TRBJ2-3
D gene: TRBD2
CDR3 DNA: TGTGCCAGCAGCTCAAGCGGGGCTACAGATACGCAGTATTTT
CDR3 protein: CASSSSGATDTQYF

V gene: TRBV5-6
clone size: .
J gene: TRBJ1-2
D gene: .
CDR3 DNA: TGTGCCAGCAGCTTGGTGAGGGCAGTGGACACCTTC
CDR3 protein: CASSLVRAVDTF

V gene: TRBV9
clone size: .
J gene: TRBJ1-6
D gene: .
CDR3 DNA: TGTGCCAGCAGCGAGGAGGGACGGCGTCATTCACCCCTCCACTTT
CDR3 protein: CASSEEGRRHSPLHF

V gene: TRBV7-2
clone size: .
J gene: TRBJ2-1
D gene: .
CDR3 DNA: TGTGCCAGCAGCTTGATGGCGTCGACAGTGGGGTACAATGAGCAGTTCTTC
CDR3 protein: CASSLMASTVGYNEQFF

V gene: TRBV19
clone size: .
J gene: TRBJ1-4
D gene: TRBD1
CDR3 DNA: TGTGCCAGTAGTAAGGGACAGAGGAATGAAAAACTGTTTTTT
CDR3 protein: CASSKGQRNEKLFF

V gene: TRBV18
clone size: .
J gene: TRBJ1-1
D gene: .
CDR3 DNA: TGTGCCAGCTCACCACGGGGCGGTCCTCGAGTGGCTGAAGCTTTCTTT
CDR3 protein: CASSPRGGPRVAEAFF

V gene: TRBV5-1
clone size: .
J gene: TRBJ2-1
D gene: TRBD1
CDR3 DNA: TGCGCCAGCAGCTCGGGACAGGGCTACAATGAGCAGTTCTTC
CDR3 protein: CASSSGQGYNEQFF

V gene: TRBV30
clone size: .
J gene: TRBJ1-2
D gene: TRBD1
CDR3 DNA: TGTGCCTGGAGTGTACATTTTCGGGGGACAGGGGAAGGGGATGGCTACACCTTC
CDR3 protein: CAWSVHFRGTGEGDGYTF

V gene: TRBV27
clone size: .
J gene: TRBJ2-5
D gene: .
CDR3 DNA: TGTGCCAGCAGTTCCCCCTTAAGAGGCCAAGAGACCCAGTACTTC
CDR3 protein: CASSSPLRGQETQYF

V gene: TRBV10-3
clone size: .
J gene: TRBJ2-3
D gene: TRBD2
CDR3 DNA: TGTGCCTCATCAGTGAAAACTAGCGGGGGGGTAAGAGATACGCAGTATTTT
CDR3 protein: CASSVKTSGGVRDTQYF

V gene: TRBV4-1
clone size: .
J gene: TRBJ1-5
D gene: TRBD1
CDR3 DNA: TGCGCCAGCAGCCAAGATGGACAGGGCTATCAGCCCCAGCATTTT
CDR3 protein: CASSQDGQGYQPQHF

V gene: TRBV5-6
clone size: .
J gene: TRBJ1-2
D gene: TRBD1
CDR3 DNA: TGTGCCAGCAGCTTGGCCGCTTGGACAGGGACCATCTATGGCTACACCTTC
CDR3 protein: CASSLAAWTGTIYGYTF

V gene: TRBV30
clone size: .
J gene: TRBJ2-7
D gene: .
CDR3 DNA: TGTGCCTGCCGCGGGACGCCGGGGGCCTACGAGCAGTACTTC
CDR3 protein: CACRGTPGAYEQYF